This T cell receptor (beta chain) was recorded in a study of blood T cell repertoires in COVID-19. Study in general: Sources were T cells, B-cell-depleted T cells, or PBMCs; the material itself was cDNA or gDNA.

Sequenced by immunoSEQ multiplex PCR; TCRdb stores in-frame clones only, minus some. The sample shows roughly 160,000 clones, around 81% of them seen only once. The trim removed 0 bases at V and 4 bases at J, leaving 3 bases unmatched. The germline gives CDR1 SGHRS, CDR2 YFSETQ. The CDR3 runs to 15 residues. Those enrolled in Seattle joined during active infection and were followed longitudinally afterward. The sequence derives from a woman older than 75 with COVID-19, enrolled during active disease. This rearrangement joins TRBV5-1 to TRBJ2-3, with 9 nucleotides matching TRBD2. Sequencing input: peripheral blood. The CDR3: CASSLDGLASDTQYF. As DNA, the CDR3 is TGCGCCAGCAGCTTGGACGGACTAGCGTCAGATACGCAGTATTTT.